These 3 T cell receptor beta chains share one sample of origin, sequenced in a study of cytomegalovirus exposure and HLA in healthy donors. In the PCR, 60 Vbeta and 13 Jbeta primers were used. Clones were sequenced by immunoSEQ multiplex PCR, and TCRdb holds only the in-frame ones, with some missing. This table has 150,000 to 200,000 clones, over 75% appearing once. The sample consisted of PBMCs. Receptor source: a man aged 18-30 years in good health and CMV-seronegative.

The chain couples TRBV18 to TRBJ1-3; TRBD1 matches at 8 bases. V gave up 3 bases and J gave up 4 bases; unmatched junction bases: 8. Germline V gene sequence: CDR1 KGHSH, CDR2 LQKENI. The CDR3 sequence is 16 residues long. The CDR3, as DNA: TGTGCCAGCTCACCGGGGACAGGACTGTTGGGAAACACCATATATTTT. It translates to CASSPGTGLLGNTIYF.

The chain joins TRBV27 to TRBJ1-5; 8 bases agree with TRBD1. Germline-derived CDR1 and CDR2 are MNHEY and SMNVEV (reference sequence). Trimming removed 0 bases from V and 6 bases from J; junction bases left unmatched: 1. The CDR3 extends over 14 amino acids. The CDR3: CASSLSTGVQPQHF. The CDR3 DNA is TGTGCCAGCAGTTTATCGACAGGGGTTCAGCCCCAGCATTTT.

This clone was found a few times. The rearrangement uses TRBV5-1 and TRBJ1-4; D unclear. Germline V CDR1 and CDR2: SGHRS, YFSETQ. The V end lost 0 bases, the J end lost 0 bases, and 18 bases lay between the germline ends. This CDR3 comprises 19 residues. In DNA form, the CDR3 reads TGCGCCAGCAGCTTGGCGCGGGCAGTAGCACCCGCAACTAATGAAAAACTGTTTTTT. Translated: CASSLARAVAPATNEKLFF. Full variable domain (remainder filled in from reference TRBV5-1 and TRBJ1-4): KAGVTQTPRYLIKTRGQQVTLSCSPISGHRSVSWYQQTPGQGLQFLFEYFSETQRNKGNFPGRFSGRQFSNSRSEMNVSTLELGDSALYLCASSLARAVAPATNEKLFFGSGTQLSVL.